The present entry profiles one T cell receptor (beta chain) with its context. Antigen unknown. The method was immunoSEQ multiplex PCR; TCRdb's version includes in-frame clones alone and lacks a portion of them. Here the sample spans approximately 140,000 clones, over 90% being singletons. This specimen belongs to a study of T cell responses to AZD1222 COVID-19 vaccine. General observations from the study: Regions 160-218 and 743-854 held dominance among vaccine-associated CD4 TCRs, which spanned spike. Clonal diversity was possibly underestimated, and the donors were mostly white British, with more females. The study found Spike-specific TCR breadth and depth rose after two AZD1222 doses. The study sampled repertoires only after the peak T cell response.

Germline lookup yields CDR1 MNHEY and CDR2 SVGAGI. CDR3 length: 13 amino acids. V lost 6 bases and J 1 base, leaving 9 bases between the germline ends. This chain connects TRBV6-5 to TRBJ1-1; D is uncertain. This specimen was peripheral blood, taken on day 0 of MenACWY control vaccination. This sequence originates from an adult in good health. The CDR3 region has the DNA TGTGCCAGCAGGTTTTCAGAGAACACTGAAGCTTTCTTT. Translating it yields CASRFSENTEAFF.